Each of the 15 T cell receptor beta chains below was sequenced from the same sample in a study of blood T cell repertoires in COVID-19. Clones were read by immunoSEQ multiplex PCR, and TCRdb kept only the in-frame ones, dropping some. The sample includes tens of thousands of clones, about 77% of them seen just once. What was sequenced was peripheral blood. These TCRs come from a human donor in a cohort sampled during active COVID-19.

The rearrangement uses TRBV3-1 (or the pseudogene TRBV3-2) and TRBJ2-1; TRBD2 aligns across 8 bases. From germline, CDR1 is LGHDT and CDR2 YNNKEL (reference sequence). The trim removed 5 bases at V and 3 bases at J, leaving 9 bases unmatched. The CDR3 sequence is 16 residues long. CDR3 region: CASSMNLAGLYNEQFF. DNA of the CDR3: TGTGCCAGCAGCATGAATCTAGCGGGCCTCTACAATGAGCAGTTCTTC.

J is TRBJ2-3 and V is TRBV2; the match to TRBD2 covers 12 bases. This CDR3 contains 19 residues. V lost 6 bases and J lost 0; bases outside the gene matches: 13. Germline V lookup: CDR1 SNHLY, CDR2 FYNNEI. The CDR3 reads CASSRRTSGIGYSTDTQYF. The CDR3, as DNA: TGTGCCAGCAGCCGTCGGACTAGCGGGATTGGTTATAGCACAGATACGCAGTATTTT.

This clone was detected a few times. The V call is TRBV4-1, the J call TRBJ1-2; D uncertain. CDR1 is MGHRA and CDR2 is YSYEKL in the germline V gene. CDR3 size: 15 residues. V was shortened by 0 bases and J by 8 bases, with 16 bases between the two germline ends. CDR3 bases: TGCGCCAGCAGCCAAGATCCGAGGGCCGGGAGGGGCTACACCTTC. Protein sequence: CASSQDPRAGRGYTF.

In this sample, this clone turned up a few times. The CDR3 sequence is CSVAAGGGGNQPQHF. The DNA for the CDR3 is TGCAGCGTTGCTGCAGGGGGCGGGGGCAATCAGCCCCAGCATTTT. This chain links TRBV29-1 with TRBJ1-5, with 8 bases lining up with TRBD1. Germline values: CDR1 SQVTM, CDR2 ANQGSEA. The CDR3 length is 15 residues. V shed 4 bases and J 2 bases; nucleotides not matched to a gene: 7.

There are a few counts of this clone. The chain has TRBV5-4 and TRBJ1-3; 7 nucleotides match TRBD1. The junction had 15 bases not matched to a gene; V was cut back by 3 bases and J by 0 bases. There are 19 residues in the CDR3. The germline V gene encodes CDR1 SGHNT and CDR2 YYREEE (reference sequence). The CDR3, as DNA: TGTGCCAGCAGCTCGCTGGGTTTACAGGGGTTGCTCTCTGGAAACACCATATATTTT. It yields the protein CASSSLGLQGLLSGNTIYF.

This sequence joins TRBV7-9 and TRBJ1-4, with 8 bases matching TRBD1. This CDR3 comprises 15 residues. The germline V gene has CDR1 SEHNR and CDR2 FQNEAQ (reference sequence). V lost 3 bases to trimming and J lost 4 bases; unmatched junction nucleotides: 4. This CDR3 reads CASSLNRGVNEKLFF. DNA of the CDR3: TGTGCCAGCAGCTTGAACAGGGGGGTTAATGAAAAACTGTTTTTT.

This clone was detected only a few times. The chain carries TRBV5-1 and TRBJ2-7, with 13 bases matching TRBD2. In germline, CDR1 is SGHRS, CDR2 YFSETQ. V gave up 5 bases and J gave up 4 bases; unmatched junction bases: 18. CDR3 length: 19 amino acids. This CDR3 is CASRPTWTSGSRVGYEQYF. CDR3 in DNA: TGCGCCAGCAGGCCAACCTGGACTAGCGGGAGTCGCGTTGGGTACGAGCAGTACTTC.

The chain is built from TRBV5-8 and TRBJ1-1; weak D call: TRBD1 (5 bases). The length of the CDR3 is 16 residues. CDR1 is SGHTS and CDR2 is YDEGEE in the germline V gene. The V and J ends lost 6 bases and 1 base respectively, with 19 bases between them. This chain's CDR3 is CASTTAGRGGNTEAFF. The CDR3, as DNA: TGTGCCAGCACCACCGCAGGGCGAGGTGGGAACACTGAAGCTTTCTTT.

The chain couples TRBV6-5 to TRBJ2-1; TRBD1 aligns across 8 bases. Germline CDR1 MNHEY, CDR2 SVGAGI. Trimming took 2 bases from V and 3 from J; bases not matched to a gene: 0. This CDR3 region has 14 residues. The CDR3: CASSYTGGYNEQFF. The CDR3 DNA reads TGTGCCAGCAGTTACACAGGGGGCTACAATGAGCAGTTCTTC.

V and J are TRBV18 and TRBJ2-5; D is perhaps TRBD2 (5 bases). Trimming removed 6 bases from V and 5 bases from J, with 13 bases in between. CDR1 is KGHSH, CDR2 LQKENI, per germline. The CDR3 is 13 amino acids. The CDR3 bases are TGTGCCAGCTCCCGGACTTTGTGGGAGACCCAGTACTTC. This translates into CASSRTLWETQYF.

Note on this clone: The sample carries other DNA sequences with the same CDR3. The chain is built from TRBV2 and TRBJ2-5; D possibly corresponds to TRBD1 (7 bases). V lost 4 bases, J lost 5 bases, and 17 bases lay in between. Germline-derived CDR1 and CDR2 are SNHLY and FYNNEI. The length of the CDR3 is 15 residues. The CDR3 nucleotides are TGTGCCAGCAGTGGACAGGGAGGATTCCAGGAGACCCAGTACTTC. It specifies CASSGQGGFQETQYF.

V usage is TRBV5-6 and J usage is TRBJ2-2, with a weak D call TRBD2 (6 bases). V lost 1 base to trimming and J lost 9 bases, with 16 bases between them. Germline CDR1 and CDR2: SGHDT and YYEEEE. This CDR3 region has 15 residues. The CDR3: CASSLRTVGLRELFF. CDR3 nucleotides: TGTGCCAGCAGCTTGCGGACTGTGGGACTCCGGGAGCTGTTTTTT.

The chain links TRBV3-1 (or the pseudogene TRBV3-2) to TRBJ1-6; a possible D gene is TRBD1 (5 bases). The germline V gene has CDR1 LGHDT and CDR2 YNNKEL (reference sequence). The length of the CDR3 is 13 residues. V was cut by 4 bases and J by 10 bases, with 11 bases left in between. CDR3 loop: CASSRTRESPLHF. In DNA form, the CDR3 reads TGTGCCAGCAGCCGAACCAGGGAATCACCCCTCCACTTT.

This chain links TRBV4-1 with TRBJ2-1; 7 positions agree with TRBD2. Germline-derived CDR1 and CDR2 are MGHRA and YSYEKL. J gave up 2 bases and V 0 bases, and 4 bases lay outside the gene matches. There are 16 residues in the CDR3. DNA for the CDR3: TGCGCCAGCAGCCAAGATTCGGGACTACCCTACAATGAGCAGTTCTTC. The encoded protein is CASSQDSGLPYNEQFF.

This chain joins TRBV19 and TRBJ2-7, with TRBD1 matching over 7 bases. The junction had 3 bases not matched to a gene; V was cut back by 4 bases and J by 3 bases. Germline values: CDR1 LNHDA, CDR2 SQIVND (reference sequence). The CDR3 is 13 amino acids. The CDR3 DNA sequence: TGTGCCAGTAGTACGACAGGGATCTACGAGCAGTACTTC. Its translation: CASSTTGIYEQYF.